Each of the 8 T cell receptor beta chains below was sequenced from the same sample in a study of T cell responses to AZD1222 COVID-19 vaccine. Data came from immunoSEQ multiplex PCR; TCRdb stores just in-frame clones and leaves some out. Of some 95,000 clones detected, 88% appear once; the ten largest clones hold over 10%. The source was peripheral blood, collected 28 days after the second AZD1222 dose. These receptors came from an adult who received the AZD1222 COVID-19 vaccine.

The chain combines TRBV5-1 with TRBJ2-3; 7 positions match TRBD2. The CDR3 is 13 residues long. The V and J ends lost 4 bases and 8 bases, in that order; junction bases with no gene match: 7. CDR1 and CDR2 (germline): SGHRS, YFSETQ. The CDR3 region has the DNA TGCGCCAGCAGCGTGACTGGGGAGGGTACGCAGTATTTT. Its translation is CASSVTGEGTQYF.

The J gene is TRBJ1-2, the V gene TRBV6-1; 9 positions agree with TRBD1. Germline CDR1 reads MNHNS; CDR2 reads SASEGT. This CDR3 has 16 residues. V lost 3 bases, J lost 8 bases, and 13 bases stayed unmatched. CDR3 sequence: CASSEGQGLGGGGYTF. The CDR3 DNA reads as TGTGCCAGCAGTGAGGGACAGGGTCTAGGAGGGGGCGGCTACACCTTC.

The rearrangement joins TRBV7-9 to TRBJ2-7; D tentatively reads TRBD1 or TRBD2 (6 bases each). Trimming cost V 5 bases and J 6 bases, with 17 bases left between them. Germline loops: CDR1 SEHNR, CDR2 FQNEAQ (reference sequence). The CDR3 has 14 residues. CDR3 sequence: CASSPPFRGGEQYF. The DNA for the CDR3 is TGTGCCAGCAGCCCTCCGTTCAGGGGAGGCGAGCAGTACTTC.

This clone was counted a single time. J is TRBJ2-3 and V is TRBV5-1; 11 bases fit TRBD1. CDR1 and CDR2 (germline): SGHRS, YFSETQ. V trimming: 2 bases; J trimming: 6 bases; junction bases outside the gene matches: 5. The CDR3 is 15 amino acids. The CDR3 nucleotides are TGCGCCAGCAGCTTCGGACAGGGGGCGACGGATACGCAGTATTTT. This codes for CASSFGQGATDTQYF.

The chain has TRBV7-2 and TRBJ1-3; D unclear. Looked up from germline, CDR1 is SGHTA and CDR2 is FQGNSA. The CDR3 loop spans 17 amino acids. The V gene lost 4 bases and the J gene lost 0 bases, with 16 bases spanning the gap. CDR3 in amino acids: CASSSLDGINSGNTIYF. The CDR3 DNA is TGTGCCAGCAGCTCCCTAGACGGAATAAACTCTGGAAACACCATATATTTT.

The sample holds one count of this clone. The CDR3: CASSPPGRKETQYF. The CDR3 bases are TGTGCCAGCAGCCCCCCGGGCCGGAAAGAGACCCAGTACTTC. The rearrangement links TRBV21-1 to TRBJ2-5. TRBV21-1 is a pseudogene segment. The CDR3 is made up of 14 amino acids.

The V gene is TRBV2, the J gene TRBJ1-4, with 9 nucleotides matching TRBD1. CDR1 is SNHLY and CDR2 is FYNNEI in the germline V gene. The junction had 5 bases not matched to a gene; V was cut back by 4 bases and J by 8 bases. CDR3 size: 14 residues. CDR3 coding DNA: TGTGCCAGCAGTGGAGGGGACAGGGACGAAAAACTGTTTTTT. This encodes CASSGGDRDEKLFF.

The V gene is TRBV7-9, the J gene TRBJ2-7; 7 bases map to TRBD2. Germline-derived CDR1 and CDR2 are SEHNR and FQNEAQ (reference sequence). V gave up 1 base and J gave up 3 bases; unmatched junction bases: 6. This CDR3 has 15 residues. The CDR3 DNA is TGTGCCAGCAGCTTAGGACTGTCTAGCGGCTACGAGCAGTACTTC. It codes for CASSLGLSSGYEQYF.